One and the same sample provided the 2 T cell receptor beta chains below, sequenced in a study of blood T cell repertoires in COVID-19. Using immunoSEQ multiplex PCR, the repertoire was profiled, and TCRdb retains in-frame clones only, with some absent. The table has 400,000 or so clones, around 90% seen once. Sequencing input: PBMCs or T cells enriched from blood (not recorded which). The receptors here all came from a man between 18 and 35 years old who had recovered from COVID-19.

The chain combines TRBV19 with TRBJ1-1, with 7 bases fitting TRBD1. The junction had 8 bases not matched to a gene; V was cut back by 7 bases and J by 0 bases. The CDR3 consists of 15 residues. Per germline, CDR1 LNHDA and CDR2 SQIVND (reference sequence). CDR3 sequence: CASTPTGSLNTEAFF. As DNA, the CDR3 is TGTGCCAGTACCCCGACAGGGTCTCTGAACACTGAAGCTTTCTTT.

This rearrangement joins TRBV27 to TRBJ2-7; 8 positions agree with TRBD1. This CDR3 has 13 amino acids. Germline V gene lookup returns CDR1 MNHEY and CDR2 SMNVEV (reference sequence). Unmatched junction bases numbered 3, after V lost 5 bases and J lost 3 bases. CDR3 in amino acids: CASSAGGGYEQYF. For the CDR3, the DNA is TGTGCCAGCAGTGCAGGGGGCGGCTACGAGCAGTACTTC.